Each of the 31 T cell receptor beta chains below was sequenced from the same sample in a study of CD4+ T cells in melanoma. TCRdb keeps only in-frame clones here, not all; method: immunoSEQ multiplex PCR. The sample has roughly 52,000 clones, 60% to 75% seen once. Material for sequencing was tumor tissue. These receptor sequences come from a human donor with melanoma.

In this sample, this clone turned up a few times. This chain links TRBV7-9 with TRBJ2-3; 9 nucleotides align to TRBD1. The J segment lost 0 bases and the V segment lost 5 bases, leaving 3 bases of the junction unmatched. The germline gives CDR1 SEHNR, CDR2 FQNEAQ (reference sequence). This CDR3 spans 15 amino acids. The DNA of the CDR3 is TGTGCCAGCAGCCCGGACAGGGGCAGCACAGATACGCAGTATTTT. Translation: CASSPDRGSTDTQYF.

The CDR3 spells CASTRGALNTEAFF. CDR3 coding DNA: TGTGCCAGCACACGAGGGGCCCTGAACACTGAAGCTTTCTTT. This chain connects TRBV9 to TRBJ1-1, with D possibly being TRBD1 (5 bases). With 6 bases removed from V and 0 bases from J, the gap between germline ends came to 12 bases. This CDR3 contains 14 residues. Germline V gene lookup returns CDR1 SGDLS and CDR2 YYNGEE.

CDR3: CAWRTGKGTGELFF. The CDR3 nucleotides read TGTGCCTGGAGGACAGGGAAGGGCACCGGGGAGCTGTTTTTT. The chain links TRBV30 to TRBJ2-2; 7 bases align to TRBD1. V lost 3 bases and J lost 4; bases outside the gene matches: 5. The CDR3 contains 14 residues. CDR1 GTSNPN and CDR2 SVGIG come from the germline V gene (reference sequence).

The chain couples TRBV7-9 to TRBJ1-3, with D perhaps matching TRBD1 (6 bases). This CDR3 comprises 17 residues. Deletions cut 4 bases from V and 0 bases from J, with 16 bases between. The V gene's germline CDR1 is SEHNR and CDR2 FQNEAQ (reference sequence). CDR3 amino acids: CASSSILGQRSGNTIYF. The CDR3 DNA reads TGTGCCAGCAGCTCGATACTAGGACAGCGCTCTGGAAACACCATATATTTT. The full variable domain, rest sourced from reference TRBV7-9 and TRBJ1-3, is DTGVSQNPRHKITKRGQNVTFRCDPISEHNRLYWYRQTLGQGPEFLTYFQNEAQLEKSRLLSDRFSAERPKGSFSTLEIQRTEQGDSAMYLCASSSILGQRSGNTIYFGEGSWLTVV.

This clone came up a few times. V is TRBV2 and J is TRBJ2-1, with 12 nucleotides matching TRBD2. The V gene end was trimmed by 7 bases and the J gene end by 6 bases; junction bases not matched to a gene: 10. CDR1 and CDR2 (germline): SNHLY, FYNNEI. CDR3 length equals 16 residues. The CDR3 loop reads CASNGILAGGGNEQFF. The CDR3 DNA sequence: TGTGCCAGCAACGGGATCCTAGCGGGGGGGGGCAATGAGCAGTTCTTC.

V and J are TRBV5-3 and TRBJ1-6; D gene unclear. TRBV5-3 is placed among ORFs of uncertain function. This CDR3 region has 14 residues. Trimming stripped 0 bases from V and 8 bases from J, with 9 bases between. For the CDR3, the DNA is TGTGCCAGAAGCTTGGTCGGGCGTGATTCACCCCTCCACTTT. This sequence encodes CARSLVGRDSPLHF.

This clone showed up just once. The rearrangement joins TRBV27 to TRBJ2-7; TRBD1 might be the D (6 bases). The germline V gene encodes CDR1 MNHEY and CDR2 SMNVEV (reference sequence). The CDR3 runs 12 residues. The V and J ends lost 5 bases and 5 bases respectively, with 10 bases between them. The CDR3 region is CASSLTGHEQYF. The CDR3 DNA follows: TGTGCCAGCAGTCTGACAGGCCACGAGCAGTACTTC.

V usage is TRBV15 and J usage is TRBJ2-5; D gene ambiguous. CDR3 size: 14 residues. Between the trimmed V and J ends, which lost 0 bases and 5 bases, there was a span of 10 bases. Looked up from germline, CDR1 is LNHNV and CDR2 is YYDKDF (reference sequence). The CDR3 nucleotides are TGTGCCACCAGCAGAGACACGCCGCACGAGACCCAGTACTTC. Encoded protein: CATSRDTPHETQYF.

The gene calls are TRBV7-8 and TRBJ2-1; D call uncertain. Trimming stripped 1 base from V and 4 bases from J, with 5 bases between. In germline, CDR1 is SGHVS, CDR2 FQNEAQ. The CDR3 loop spans 13 amino acids. In DNA form, the CDR3 reads TGTGCCAGCAGCTTAGATTCTTACAATGAGCAGTTCTTC. Protein: CASSLDSYNEQFF.

Notes on this clone: One end of the junction varies from germline; a read error may be responsible. This chain uses TRBV27 with TRBJ2-3; a possible D gene is TRBD2 (6 bases). Germline V gives CDR1 MNHEY, CDR2 SMNVEV (reference sequence). This CDR3 is 16 amino acids long. CDR3 in DNA: TGTGCCAGCAGTACGGTGAGGCGGGGAAGCACAGATATGCAGTATTTT. Translation gives CASSTVRRGSTDMQYF.

On this clone itself: This may come from a read error, since a much larger clone is one base off. The CDR3 DNA reads TGTGCCAGCAGCTTGGTAGGACAGGGGTACGAGCAGTACTTC. It encodes CASSLVGQGYEQYF. The rearrangement links TRBV5-6 to TRBJ2-7, with 9 bases lining up with TRBD1. Germline CDR1 and CDR2: SGHDT and YYEEEE. The V gene end was trimmed by 0 bases and the J gene end by 4 bases; junction bases not matched to a gene: 2. This CDR3 has 14 amino acids. Together with reference TRBV5-6 and TRBJ2-7, the CDR3 gives the full variable domain: DAGVTQSPTHLIKTRGQQVTLRCSPKSGHDTVSWYQQALGQGPQFIFQYYEEEERQRGNFPDRFSGHQFPNYSSELNVNALLLGDSALYLCASSLVGQGYEQYFGPGTRLTVT.

This clone appeared a single time. V usage is TRBV7-3 and J usage is TRBJ2-1; D is uncertain. The CDR3 is made up of 15 amino acids. Germline lookup yields CDR1 SGHTA and CDR2 FQGTGA. V lost 1 base and J lost 3, with 10 bases in between. The CDR3: CASSLKGSDYNEQFF. CDR3 DNA sequence: TGTGCCAGCAGCTTAAAGGGTTCTGACTACAATGAGCAGTTCTTC.

The genes are TRBV5-6 and TRBJ2-7; D is undetermined. Trimming took 5 bases from V and 3 from J, leaving 12 bases between them. The CDR3 length is 13 residues. CDR1 is SGHDT, CDR2 YYEEEE, per germline. CDR3 loop: CASRATSVYEQYF. DNA for the CDR3: TGTGCCAGCAGGGCGACGTCCGTCTACGAGCAGTACTTC.

The CDR3 DNA reads TGTGCCAGCAGCTTGTACGGGAAAGGGTCCTATAATTCACCCCTCCACTTT. This sequence encodes CASSLYGKGSYNSPLHF. The genes are TRBV7-2 and TRBJ1-6; D is undetermined. The CDR3 length is 17 residues. V was cut by 3 bases and J by 1 base, with 13 bases left in between. From germline, CDR1 is SGHTA and CDR2 FQGNSA.

This clone has at least ten counts. V gene TRBV11-2 combines with J gene TRBJ1-6; the D is unclear. The CDR3 is made up of 12 amino acids. Trimming stripped 1 base from V and 7 bases from J, with 2 bases between. Germline loops: CDR1 SGHAT, CDR2 FQNNGV. CDR3 sequence: CASSLVNSPLHF. DNA of the CDR3: TGTGCCAGCAGCTTAGTGAATTCACCCCTCCACTTT. Complete variable domain (other parts from reference TRBV11-2 and TRBJ1-6): EAGVAQSPRYKIIEKRQSVAFWCNPISGHATLYWYQQILGQGPKLLIQFQNNGVVDDSQLPKDRFSAERLKGVDSTLKIQPAKLEDSAVYLCASSLVNSPLHFGNGTRLTVT.

This clone came up many times. A read error may account for a junction end that differs from germline. V and J are TRBV18 and TRBJ1-2, with D unclear. Germline lookup yields CDR1 KGHSH and CDR2 LQKENI. The CDR3 has 16 residues. The CDR3 DNA reads TGTGCCAGCTCAACACCCCTACAATCCAACAACTATGGCTACACCTTC. Its translation: CASSTPLQSNNYGYTF.

This chain links TRBV27 with TRBJ2-3; D may be TRBD2 (6 bases). The germline CDR1 and CDR2 sequences are MNHEY and SMNVEV (reference sequence). The length of the CDR3 is 17 residues. V lost 6 bases to trimming and J lost 0 bases, with 19 bases between them. In DNA, the CDR3 is TGTGCCAGCAGCAAGGGACTTTTTCGGGGAAGCACAGATACGCAGTATTTT. Translating gives CASSKGLFRGSTDTQYF.

The V call is TRBV7-9, the J call TRBJ2-1; 10 bases align to TRBD2. The germline CDR1 and CDR2 sequences are SEHNR and FQNEAQ (reference sequence). Unmatched junction bases numbered 3, after V lost 2 bases and J lost 5 bases. The CDR3 totals 15 residues. CDR3 nucleotides: TGTGCCAGCAGCTTACTAGCGGGGGTTCACAATGAGCAGTTCTTC. This translates into CASSLLAGVHNEQFF. Variable domain in full (rest from reference TRBV7-9 and TRBJ2-1): DTGVSQNPRHKITKRGQNVTFRCDPISEHNRLYWYRQTLGQGPEFLTYFQNEAQLEKSRLLSDRFSAERPKGSFSTLEIQRTEQGDSAMYLCASSLLAGVHNEQFFGPGTRLTVL.

The CDR3 region is CASETGYRQPQHF. For the CDR3, the DNA is TGTGCCAGCGAGACAGGGTACCGTCAGCCCCAGCATTTT. The V call is TRBV25-1, the J call TRBJ1-5; 7 bases match TRBD1. Germline assignment: CDR1 MGHDK and CDR2 SYGVNS. The junction had 7 bases not matched to a gene; V was cut back by 8 bases and J by 6 bases. This CDR3 spans 13 amino acids.

This chain links TRBV19 with TRBJ2-6; D unclear. The CDR3 sequence is 16 residues long. Per germline, CDR1 LNHDA and CDR2 SQIVND (reference sequence). V lost 1 base and J lost 2, with 9 bases in between. CDR3 DNA: TGTGCCAGTAGTATAGTAGGCGGAGCTGGGGCCAACGTCCTGACTTTC. Translated: CASSIVGGAGANVLTF. The complete variable domain, with remaining parts taken from reference TRBV19 and TRBJ2-6, reads DGGITQSPKYLFRKEGQNVTLSCEQNLNHDAMYWYRQDPGQGLRLIYYSQIVNDFQKGDIAEGYSVSREKKESFPLTVTSAQKNPTAFYLCASSIVGGAGANVLTFGAGSRLTVL.

The chain employs TRBV7-9 and TRBJ2-7; TRBD1 matches 9 bases. The CDR3 covers 18 residues. The germline V gene has CDR1 SEHNR and CDR2 FQNEAQ (reference sequence). V lost 6 bases to trimming and J lost 2 bases; unmatched junction nucleotides: 17. The CDR3 spells CASSSRDPRDRVPYEQYF. The CDR3 DNA reads TGTGCCAGCAGTTCCCGAGACCCCCGGGACAGGGTACCCTACGAGCAGTACTTC.

This rearrangement joins TRBV4-1 to TRBJ1-4; 7 nucleotides match TRBD1. Germline CDR1 MGHRA, CDR2 YSYEKL. The CDR3 extends over 16 amino acids. The V and J ends lost 0 bases and 4 bases, in that order; junction bases with no gene match: 5. CDR3: CASSQDMGTVNEKLFF. CDR3 DNA: TGCGCCAGCAGCCAAGATATGGGGACAGTTAATGAAAAACTGTTTTTT.

This rearrangement joins TRBV7-2 to TRBJ2-7; D may match TRBD1 or TRBD2 (5 bases each). The CDR3 contains 15 residues. Germline CDR1 SGHTA, CDR2 FQGNSA. V was cut by 5 bases and J by 9 bases, with 23 bases left in between. CDR3 sequence: CASSPQPGTSPAQYF. The CDR3 nucleotides are TGTGCCAGCAGCCCACAGCCGGGGACGTCACCCGCGCAGTACTTC.

CDR3 nucleotides: TGTGCCAGCAGCCAATCCGTAGGGGGACCAAACTCCTACGAGCAGTACTTC. It codes for CASSQSVGGPNSYEQYF. The J gene is TRBJ2-7, the V gene TRBV4-2; possible D gene TRBD1, 6 bases. V lost 2 bases to trimming and J lost 0 bases, with 17 bases between them. Per germline, CDR1 LGHNA and CDR2 YNFKEQ. CDR3 length: 17 residues.

The chain recombines TRBV13 with TRBJ1-2; tentatively, D is TRBD1 (6 bases). Germline V lookup: CDR1 PRHDT, CDR2 FYEKMQ (reference sequence). V was pared by 5 bases and J by 8 bases, with 15 bases between. There are 13 residues in the CDR3. The CDR3 spells CASSPGTQLGYTF. The CDR3 DNA is TGTGCCAGCAGCCCCGGGACACAGCTGGGCTACACCTTC.

V usage is TRBV9 and J usage is TRBJ2-1; no clear D. Trimming left V 0 bases short and J 5 bases short, with 0 bases between. CDR3 length equals 11 residues. The germline gives CDR1 SGDLS, CDR2 YYNGEE. CDR3 amino acids: CASSVDNEQFF. CDR3 sequence (DNA): TGTGCCAGCAGCGTAGACAATGAGCAGTTCTTC.

This rearrangement joins TRBV27 to TRBJ2-1; D not certain. Germline V gene data show CDR1 as MNHEY and CDR2 as SMNVEV (reference sequence). The V end was cut by 10 bases, the J end by 3 bases, with 7 bases between. The CDR3 covers 11 residues. CDR3 loop: CATWDYNEQFF. The CDR3, as DNA: TGTGCCACCTGGGACTACAATGAGCAGTTCTTC.

This clone has at least ten counts. The sample carries other DNA sequences with the same CDR3. This rearrangement joins TRBV5-4 to TRBJ2-7; TRBD1 agrees at 8 bases. The CDR3 has 15 residues. Germline assignment: CDR1 SGHNT and CDR2 YYREEE (reference sequence). V was pared by 4 bases and J by 4 bases, with 10 bases of the junction left unmatched. The CDR3 is CASSRPDRGTYEQYF. CDR3 sequence (DNA): TGTGCCAGCAGCCGCCCTGACAGGGGAACATACGAGCAGTACTTC.

In this sample, this clone turned up once. The V call is TRBV18, the J call TRBJ1-2; tentatively, D is TRBD1 (5 bases). The CDR3 covers 13 residues. V was trimmed by 3 bases and J by 5 bases, leaving 10 bases between them. Germline V gene data show CDR1 as KGHSH and CDR2 as LQKENI. CDR3 amino acids: CASSPGALYGYTF. The CDR3 DNA sequence: TGTGCCAGCTCACCTGGGGCTCTTTATGGCTACACCTTC.

The chain carries TRBV2 and TRBJ2-1; D may correspond to TRBD1 or TRBD2 (5 bases each). The CDR3 contains 16 residues. Trimming took off 6 bases at V and 0 bases at J, with 15 bases between the two ends. Germline loops: CDR1 SNHLY, CDR2 FYNNEI. The chain's CDR3 is CASSEPAGSSYNEQFF. DNA for the CDR3: TGTGCCAGCAGCGAGCCAGCAGGGAGCTCCTACAATGAGCAGTTCTTC.

The J gene is TRBJ2-7, the V gene TRBV28, with D possibly matching TRBD1 (6 bases). V was pared by 3 bases and J by 0 bases, with 9 bases between. In germline, CDR1 is MDHEN, CDR2 SYDVKM. The CDR3 spans 14 residues. The CDR3 spells CASSFLGGSYEQYF. CDR3 nucleotides: TGTGCCAGCAGTTTCTTAGGGGGCTCCTACGAGCAGTACTTC.